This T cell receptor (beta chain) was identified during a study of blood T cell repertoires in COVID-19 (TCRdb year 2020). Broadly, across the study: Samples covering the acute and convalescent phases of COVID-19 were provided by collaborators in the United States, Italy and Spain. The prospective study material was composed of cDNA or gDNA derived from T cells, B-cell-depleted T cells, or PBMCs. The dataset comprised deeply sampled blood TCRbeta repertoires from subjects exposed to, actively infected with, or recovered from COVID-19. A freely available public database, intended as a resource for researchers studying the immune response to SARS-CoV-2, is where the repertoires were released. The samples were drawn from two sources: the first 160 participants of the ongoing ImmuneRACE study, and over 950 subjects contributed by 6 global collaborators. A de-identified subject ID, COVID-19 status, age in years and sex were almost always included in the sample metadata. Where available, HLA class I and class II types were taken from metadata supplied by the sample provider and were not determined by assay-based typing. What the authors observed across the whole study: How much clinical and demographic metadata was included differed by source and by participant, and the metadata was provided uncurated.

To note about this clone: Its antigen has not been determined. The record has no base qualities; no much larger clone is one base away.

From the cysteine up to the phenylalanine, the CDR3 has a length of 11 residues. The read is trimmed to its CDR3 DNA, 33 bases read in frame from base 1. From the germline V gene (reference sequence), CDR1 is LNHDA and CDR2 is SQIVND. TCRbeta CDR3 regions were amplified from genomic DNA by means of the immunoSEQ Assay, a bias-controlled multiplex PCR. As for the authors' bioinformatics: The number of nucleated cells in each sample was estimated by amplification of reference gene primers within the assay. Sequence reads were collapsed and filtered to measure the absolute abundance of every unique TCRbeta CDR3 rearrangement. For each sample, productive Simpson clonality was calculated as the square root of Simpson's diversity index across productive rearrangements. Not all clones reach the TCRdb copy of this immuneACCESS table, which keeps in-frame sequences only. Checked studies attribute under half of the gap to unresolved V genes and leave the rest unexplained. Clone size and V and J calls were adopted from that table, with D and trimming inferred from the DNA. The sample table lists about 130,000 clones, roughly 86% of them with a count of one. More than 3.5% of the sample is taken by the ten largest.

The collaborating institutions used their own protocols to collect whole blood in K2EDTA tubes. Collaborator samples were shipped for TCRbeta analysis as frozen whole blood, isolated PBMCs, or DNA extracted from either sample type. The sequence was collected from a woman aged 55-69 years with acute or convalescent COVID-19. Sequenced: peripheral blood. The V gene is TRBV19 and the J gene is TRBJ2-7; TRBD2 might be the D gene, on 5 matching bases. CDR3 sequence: CAAGRLYEQYF. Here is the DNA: TGTGCGGCCGGCAGACTATACGAGCAGTACTTC.